The entry below describes one TCR beta chain. From CD4+ cells came CD45RA+ naive and CD45RA-negative memory subsets. CDR3 length: 14 amino acids. The V gene's germline CDR1 is ENHRY and CDR2 SYGVKD. V dropped 9 bases and J dropped 0 bases, with 12 bases sitting between them. Assay: immunoSEQ multiplex PCR; the TCRdb copy retains only in-frame clones and omits some. The sample includes approximately 2.4 million clones, approximately 95% of them seen just once. This entry comes from a study of shared clonotypes between healthy human individuals. The sequenced sample was naive CD4+ T cells sorted from blood. This sample's subset: CD45RA+ positively selected. The receptor comes from a young man in good health. The chain combines TRBV10-3 with TRBJ1-5; perhaps TRBD1 as D (5 bases). For the CDR3, the DNA is TGTGCCATGTCCCGGGACGGTAGCAATCAGCCCCAGCATTTT. Protein sequence: CAMSRDGSNQPQHF.